Presented here are 9 T cell receptor beta chains from one specimen sequenced in a study of T cell responses to AZD1222 COVID-19 vaccine. Assay used: immunoSEQ multiplex PCR; TCRdb lists only in-frame clones, some missing. This table holds some 150,000 clones, about 91% found once. Material: peripheral blood, obtained on day 0 of AZD1222 vaccination. All receptors derive from an adult in good health.

The chain carries TRBV28 and TRBJ2-5; 14 bases are shared with TRBD2. V lost 1 base, J lost 2 bases, and 12 bases stayed unmatched. From germline, CDR1 is MDHEN and CDR2 SYDVKM. This CDR3 spans 20 amino acids. CDR3 sequence reads: CASSLYPPRLAGGLQETQYF. CDR3 sequence (DNA): TGTGCCAGCAGTTTATACCCCCCCCGACTAGCGGGGGGGCTTCAAGAGACCCAGTACTTC.

The chain combines TRBV3-1 (or the pseudogene TRBV3-2) with TRBJ2-7, with 7 bases aligning to TRBD1. The CDR3 runs 15 residues. The trim removed 4 bases at V and 3 bases at J, leaving 9 bases unmatched. Germline V gene data show CDR1 as LGHDT and CDR2 as YNNKEL (reference sequence). This CDR3 is CASSPMTGSGYEQYF. The CDR3 DNA reads TGTGCCAGCAGCCCCATGACAGGGTCAGGCTACGAGCAGTACTTC.

The J gene is TRBJ2-1, the V gene TRBV4-3; TRBD2 agrees at 11 bases. Germline values: CDR1 LGHNA, CDR2 YSLEER. This CDR3 is built from 16 residues. The ends lost 0 bases at V and 9 bases at J; junction bases unmatched: 7. The CDR3 bases are TGCGCCAGCAGCCAAGAGCTTAGCGGGGGGGCCTCTGAGCAGTTCTTC. Translating gives CASSQELSGGASEQFF.

This chain uses TRBV7-2 with TRBJ2-3; possible D gene TRBD2, 5 bases. V lost 5 bases and J 8 bases, leaving 17 bases between the germline ends. The CDR3 runs 14 residues. CDR1 is SGHTA, CDR2 FQGNSA, per germline. CDR3: CASSQGIGEGTQYF. In DNA, the CDR3 is TGTGCCAGCAGCCAAGGCATAGGCGAGGGTACGCAGTATTTT.

The chain links TRBV27 to TRBJ2-3, with TRBD2 matching 14 bases. V shed 5 bases, J shed 2 bases, and the junction held 6 bases outside the gene matches. CDR3 length equals 17 residues. Germline lookup yields CDR1 MNHEY and CDR2 SMNVEV (reference sequence). The CDR3 DNA reads TGTGCCAGCAGTCTCTGGACTAGCGGGGGGTTCACAGATACGCAGTATTTT. Residues: CASSLWTSGGFTDTQYF.

V is TRBV29-1 and J is TRBJ2-3; no reliable D call. CDR1 is SQVTM, CDR2 ANQGSEA, per germline. This CDR3 is 12 amino acids long. Trimming cost V 3 bases and J 2 bases, with 6 bases left between them. CDR3 protein: CSVDQNTDTQYF. CDR3 bases: TGCAGCGTTGACCAGAACACAGATACGCAGTATTTT.

This sequence joins TRBV6-4 and TRBJ2-1; TRBD2 is a possible D gene (5 bases). The germline CDR1 and CDR2 sequences are MRHNA and SNTAGT. Trimming stripped 5 bases from V and 12 bases from J, with 17 bases between. The CDR3 is made up of 13 amino acids. CDR3 in DNA: TGTGCCAGCAGTTCCGGACTCCAAACGGCGCAGTTCTTC. Protein product: CASSSGLQTAQFF.

The rearrangement uses TRBV7-9 and TRBJ1-1; TRBD1 is a possible D gene (6 bases). The CDR3 has 15 residues. V gave up 5 bases and J gave up 2 bases, with 15 bases separating them. Looked up from germline, CDR1 is SEHNR and CDR2 is FQNEAQ (reference sequence). The CDR3 loop reads CASSPGVQGNTEAFF. The DNA of the CDR3 is TGTGCCAGCAGCCCTGGGGTACAGGGAAACACTGAAGCTTTCTTT. The full variable domain, with the rest looked up from reference TRBV7-9 and TRBJ1-1, is DTGVSQNPRHKITKRGQNVTFRCDPISEHNRLYWYRQTLGQGPEFLTYFQNEAQLEKSRLLSDRFSAERPKGSFSTLEIQRTEQGDSAMYLCASSPGVQGNTEAFFGQGTRLTVV.

The V and J genes are TRBV19 and TRBJ1-2, with D possibly matching TRBD1 (6 bases). V gave up 7 bases and J gave up 0 bases, with 12 bases separating them. The CDR3 spans 14 residues. Per germline, CDR1 LNHDA and CDR2 SQIVND (reference sequence). The CDR3 sequence is CASTRQGTNYGYTF. CDR3 nucleotide sequence: TGTGCCAGTACCCGGCAGGGGACTAACTATGGCTACACCTTC.